A single sample gave rise to the 9 T cell receptor beta chains below, sequenced in a study of cytomegalovirus exposure and HLA in healthy donors. The PCR made use of 60 Vbeta and 13 Jbeta primers. Profiled with immunoSEQ multiplex PCR; TCRdb holds only in-frame clones, not every one. The sample holds 83,000 or so clones, about 80% seen once. The sequenced sample consisted of PBMCs. These receptors were taken from a man aged 25-40 years in good health and CMV-seropositive.

The gene calls are TRBV7-9 and TRBJ2-7; the D gene is possibly TRBD1 (6 bases). CDR3 length: 14 residues. The V and J ends lost 8 bases and 2 bases respectively, with 16 bases between them. Looked up from germline, CDR1 is SEHNR and CDR2 is FQNEAQ (reference sequence). CDR3 nucleotides: TGTGCCAGCTCGCCCAGGGGACGGACCTACGAGCAGTACTTC. This gives the protein CASSPRGRTYEQYF.

This sequence joins TRBV5-6 and TRBJ2-5; no reliable D call. The DNA end favors TRBJ2-7, so the J call may be wrong. Germline CDR1 reads SGHDT; CDR2 reads YYEEEE. The CDR3 extends over 11 amino acids. This CDR3 is CASSLGGEQYF. Here the CDR3 DNA reads TGTGCCAGCAGCTTGGGCGGCGAGCAGTACTTC.

The chain recombines TRBV27 with TRBJ2-3; maybe TRBD1 (6 bases). Germline V gene data show CDR1 as MNHEY and CDR2 as SMNVEV (reference sequence). Trimming removed 5 bases from V and 2 bases from J, with 17 bases in between. The CDR3 has 16 amino acids. DNA for the CDR3: TGTGCCAGCAGTCCGTCAGTGTGGGGGCTCACAGATACGCAGTATTTT. This translates into CASSPSVWGLTDTQYF.

The genes are TRBV4-3 and TRBJ1-5; D remains unclear. The V gene's germline CDR1 is LGHNA and CDR2 YSLEER. CDR3 length: 17 amino acids. V lost 0 bases and J 1 base, leaving 13 bases between the germline ends. The CDR3 reads CASSQDLSRGSNQPQHF. The DNA of the CDR3 is TGCGCCAGCAGCCAAGATCTTAGCCGGGGAAGCAATCAGCCCCAGCATTTT.

This rearrangement joins TRBV6-1 to TRBJ1-5, with TRBD1 matching 7 bases. The CDR3 spans 15 residues. The germline V gene encodes CDR1 MNHNS and CDR2 SASEGT. The V gene end was trimmed by 8 bases and the J gene end by 6 bases; junction bases not matched to a gene: 13. CDR3 amino acids: CASQQGGGFIQPQHF. The CDR3 bases are TGTGCCAGCCAACAAGGGGGCGGGTTCATTCAGCCCCAGCATTTT.

This chain uses TRBV11-1 with TRBJ1-1; 9 nucleotides line up with TRBD1. With V trimmed by 5 bases and J by 5 bases, 9 bases remained unmatched. The germline V gene has CDR1 SGHAT and CDR2 FQDESV (reference sequence). This CDR3 comprises 15 residues. CDR3 nucleotides: TGTGCCAGCAGCCAACACCGGGACAGGGATACTGAAGCTTTCTTT. Protein: CASSQHRDRDTEAFF.

The V and J genes are TRBV5-1 and TRBJ2-2; 10 bases fit TRBD1. This CDR3 region has 17 residues. Trimming removed 1 base from V and 5 bases from J; junction bases left unmatched: 8. Per the germline V gene, CDR1 is SGHRS and CDR2 is YFSETQ. The CDR3 DNA sequence: TGCGCCAGCAGCTTGTCGGGACAGGGGATGGGAACCGGGGAGCTGTTTTTT. It encodes CASSLSGQGMGTGELFF. Drawing the rest from reference TRBV5-1 and TRBJ2-2, the complete variable domain is KAGVTQTPRYLIKTRGQQVTLSCSPISGHRSVSWYQQTPGQGLQFLFEYFSETQRNKGNFPGRFSGRQFSNSRSEMNVSTLELGDSALYLCASSLSGQGMGTGELFFGEGSRLTVL.

J is TRBJ2-5 and V is TRBV5-5; D is unresolved. V gave up 1 base and J gave up 2 bases, with 9 bases separating them. Germline CDR1 and CDR2: SGHKS and YYEKEE (reference sequence). This CDR3 has 14 amino acids. The CDR3 reads CASSLRTVQETQYF. CDR3 bases: TGTGCCAGCAGCTTGCGCACAGTACAAGAGACCCAGTACTTC.

CDR3 region: CASSFSGDTGAGNTIYF. Here the CDR3 DNA reads TGTGCCAGCAGCTTCTCCGGGGACACAGGGGCTGGAAACACCATATATTTT. The chain recombines TRBV7-3 with TRBJ1-3; TRBD1 aligns across 7 bases. Germline trimming cut 3 bases from V and 2 bases from J; bases unmatched to any gene: 10. Looked up from germline, CDR1 is SGHTA and CDR2 is FQGTGA. The CDR3 is 17 residues long.